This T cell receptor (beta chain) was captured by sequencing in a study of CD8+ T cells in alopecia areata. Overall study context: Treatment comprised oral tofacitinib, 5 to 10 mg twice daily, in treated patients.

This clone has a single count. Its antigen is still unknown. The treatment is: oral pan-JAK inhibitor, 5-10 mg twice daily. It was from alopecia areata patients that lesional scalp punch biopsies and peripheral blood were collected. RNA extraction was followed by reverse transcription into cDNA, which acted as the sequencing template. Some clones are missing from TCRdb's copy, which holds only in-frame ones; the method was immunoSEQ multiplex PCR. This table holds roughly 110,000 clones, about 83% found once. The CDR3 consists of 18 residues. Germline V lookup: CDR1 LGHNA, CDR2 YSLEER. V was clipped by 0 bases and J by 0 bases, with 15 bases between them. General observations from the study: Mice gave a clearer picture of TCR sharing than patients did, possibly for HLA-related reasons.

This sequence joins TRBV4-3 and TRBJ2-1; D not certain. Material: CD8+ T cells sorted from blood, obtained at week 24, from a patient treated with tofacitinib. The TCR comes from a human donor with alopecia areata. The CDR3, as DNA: TGCGCCAGCAGCCAAGATGGAATCTCTTCAAGCTCCTACAATGAGCAGTTCTTC. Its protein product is CASSQDGISSSSYNEQFF.